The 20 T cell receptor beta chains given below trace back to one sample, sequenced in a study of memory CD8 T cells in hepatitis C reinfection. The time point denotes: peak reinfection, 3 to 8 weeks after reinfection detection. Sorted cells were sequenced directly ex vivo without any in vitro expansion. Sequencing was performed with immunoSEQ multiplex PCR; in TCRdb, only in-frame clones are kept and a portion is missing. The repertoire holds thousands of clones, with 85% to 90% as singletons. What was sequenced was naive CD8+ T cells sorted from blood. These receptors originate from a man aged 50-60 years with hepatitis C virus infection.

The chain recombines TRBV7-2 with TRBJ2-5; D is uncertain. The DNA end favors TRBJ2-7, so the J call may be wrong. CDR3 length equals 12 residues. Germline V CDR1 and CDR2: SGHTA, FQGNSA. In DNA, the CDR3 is TGTGCCAGCAGTTCTTCTTCCTACGAGCAGTACTTC. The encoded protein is CASSSSSYEQYF.

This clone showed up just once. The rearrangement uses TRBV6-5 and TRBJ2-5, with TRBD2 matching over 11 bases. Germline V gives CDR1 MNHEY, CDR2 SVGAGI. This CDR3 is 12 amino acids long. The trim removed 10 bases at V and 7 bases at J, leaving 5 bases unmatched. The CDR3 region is CATGLAGATQYF. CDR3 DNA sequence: TGTGCCACCGGACTAGCGGGCGCGACCCAGTACTTC.

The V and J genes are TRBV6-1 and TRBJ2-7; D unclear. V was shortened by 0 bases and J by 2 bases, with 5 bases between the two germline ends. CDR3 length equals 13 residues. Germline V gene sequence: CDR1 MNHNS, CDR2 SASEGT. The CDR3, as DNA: TGTGCCAGCAGTGAAGCCGTAACCTACGAGCAGTACTTC. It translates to CASSEAVTYEQYF.

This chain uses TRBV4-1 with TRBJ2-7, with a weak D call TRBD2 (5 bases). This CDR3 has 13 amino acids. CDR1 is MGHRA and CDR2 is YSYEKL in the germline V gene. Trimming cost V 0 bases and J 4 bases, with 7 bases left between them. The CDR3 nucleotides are TGCGCCAGCAGCCAAGATGGAGGATACGAGCAGTACTTC. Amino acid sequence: CASSQDGGYEQYF.

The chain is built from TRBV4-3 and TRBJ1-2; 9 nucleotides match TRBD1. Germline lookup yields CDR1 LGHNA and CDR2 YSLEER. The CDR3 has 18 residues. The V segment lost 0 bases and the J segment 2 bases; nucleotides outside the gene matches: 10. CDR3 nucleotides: TGCGCCAGCAGCCAAGAACCGGGACAGGGACAAAAAAACTATGGCTACACCTTC. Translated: CASSQEPGQGQKNYGYTF.

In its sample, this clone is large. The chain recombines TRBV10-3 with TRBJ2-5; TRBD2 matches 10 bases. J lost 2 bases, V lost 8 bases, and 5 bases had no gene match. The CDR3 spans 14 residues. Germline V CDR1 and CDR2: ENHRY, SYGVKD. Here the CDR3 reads CAIGAGGIQETQYF. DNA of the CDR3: TGTGCCATCGGAGCGGGAGGGATACAAGAGACCCAGTACTTC.

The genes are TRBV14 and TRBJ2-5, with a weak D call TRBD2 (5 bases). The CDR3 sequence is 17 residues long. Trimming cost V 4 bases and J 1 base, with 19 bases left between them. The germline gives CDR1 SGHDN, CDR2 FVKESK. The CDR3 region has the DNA TGTGCCAGCAGCCTCGAGCGGACGGGGAAGCTCCAAGAGACCCAGTACTTC. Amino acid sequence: CASSLERTGKLQETQYF.

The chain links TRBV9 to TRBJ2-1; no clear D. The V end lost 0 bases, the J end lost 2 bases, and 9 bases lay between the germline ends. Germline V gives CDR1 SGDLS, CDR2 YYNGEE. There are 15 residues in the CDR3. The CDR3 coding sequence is TGTGCCAGCAGCGTAGCTCAGGCCGCCTACAATGAGCAGTTCTTC. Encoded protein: CASSVAQAAYNEQFF. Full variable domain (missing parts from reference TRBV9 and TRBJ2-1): DSGVTQTPKHLITATGQRVTLRCSPRSGDLSVYWYQQSLDQGLQFLIQYYNGEERAKGNILERFSAQQFPDLHSELNLSSLELGDSALYFCASSVAQAAYNEQFFGPGTRLTVL.

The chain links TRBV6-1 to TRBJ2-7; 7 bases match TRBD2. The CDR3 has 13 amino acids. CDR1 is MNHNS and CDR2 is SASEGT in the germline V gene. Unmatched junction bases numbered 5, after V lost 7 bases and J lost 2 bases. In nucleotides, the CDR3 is TGTGCCAGCAACGAGCGGGGCCCCTACGAGCAGTACTTC. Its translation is CASNERGPYEQYF.

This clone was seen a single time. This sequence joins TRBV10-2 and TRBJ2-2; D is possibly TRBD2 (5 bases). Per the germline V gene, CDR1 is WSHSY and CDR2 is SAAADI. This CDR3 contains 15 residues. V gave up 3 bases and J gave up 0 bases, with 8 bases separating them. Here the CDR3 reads CASSDGAANTGELFF. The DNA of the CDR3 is TGCGCCAGCAGTGACGGAGCGGCGAACACCGGGGAGCTGTTTTTT.

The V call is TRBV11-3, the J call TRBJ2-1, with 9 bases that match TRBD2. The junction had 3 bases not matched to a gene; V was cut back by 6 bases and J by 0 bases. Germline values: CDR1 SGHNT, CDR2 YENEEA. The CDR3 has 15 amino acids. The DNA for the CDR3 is TGTGCCAGCAGTTTTAGCGGGAGCTCCTACAATGAGCAGTTCTTC. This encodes CASSFSGSSYNEQFF.

The DNA for the CDR3 is TGTGCCAGCAGCTTGGAGGACAGGGGGCGCGGGGGCTACACCTTC. It codes for CASSLEDRGRGGYTF. This chain connects TRBV7-9 to TRBJ1-2; 11 bases are shared with TRBD1. The germline gives CDR1 SEHNR, CDR2 FQNEAQ (reference sequence). Trimming at V came to 3 bases and at J to 8 bases, leaving 8 bases not matched to a gene. This CDR3 has 15 amino acids.

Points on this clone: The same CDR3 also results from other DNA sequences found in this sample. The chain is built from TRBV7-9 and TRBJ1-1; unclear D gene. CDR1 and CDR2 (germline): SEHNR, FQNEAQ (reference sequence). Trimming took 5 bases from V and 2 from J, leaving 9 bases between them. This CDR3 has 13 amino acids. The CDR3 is CASSPRGNTEAFF. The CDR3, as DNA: TGTGCCAGCAGCCCGCGGGGTAACACTGAAGCTTTCTTT.

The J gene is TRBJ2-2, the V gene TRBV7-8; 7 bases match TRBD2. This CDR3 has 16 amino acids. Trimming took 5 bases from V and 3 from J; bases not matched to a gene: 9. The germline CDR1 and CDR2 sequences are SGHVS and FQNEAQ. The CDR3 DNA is TGTGCCAGCAGCCCCGTGCCTAGCGGACACACCGGGGAGCTGTTTTTT. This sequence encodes CASSPVPSGHTGELFF. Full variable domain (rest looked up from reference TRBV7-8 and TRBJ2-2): GAGVSQSPRYKVAKRGQDVALRCDPISGHVSLFWYQQALGQGPEFLTYFQNEAQLDKSGLPSDRFFAERPEGSVSTLKIQRTQQEDSAVYLCASSPVPSGHTGELFFGEGSRLTVL.

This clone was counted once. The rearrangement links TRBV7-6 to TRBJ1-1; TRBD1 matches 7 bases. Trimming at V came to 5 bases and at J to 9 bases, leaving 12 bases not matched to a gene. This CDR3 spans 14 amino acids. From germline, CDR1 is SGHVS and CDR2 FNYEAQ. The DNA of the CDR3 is TGTGCCAGCAGCCCCGCACGGGAGGGGGCGAAAGCTTTCTTT. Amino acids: CASSPAREGAKAFF.

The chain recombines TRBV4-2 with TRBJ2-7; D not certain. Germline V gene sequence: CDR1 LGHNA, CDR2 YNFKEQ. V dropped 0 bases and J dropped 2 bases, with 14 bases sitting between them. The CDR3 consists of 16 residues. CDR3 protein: CASSQEWQQTTYEQYF. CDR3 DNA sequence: TGTGCCAGCAGCCAAGAGTGGCAACAGACAACCTACGAGCAGTACTTC.

Here the CDR3 reads CAWSVLVARGSYEQYF. As DNA, the CDR3 is TGTGCCTGGAGTGTACTAGTCGCCAGGGGGTCCTACGAGCAGTACTTC. The chain employs TRBV30 and TRBJ2-7; 7 bases are shared with TRBD1. The ends lost 0 bases at V and 1 base at J; junction bases unmatched: 9. CDR1 GTSNPN and CDR2 SVGIG come from the germline V gene (reference sequence). This CDR3 is built from 16 residues.

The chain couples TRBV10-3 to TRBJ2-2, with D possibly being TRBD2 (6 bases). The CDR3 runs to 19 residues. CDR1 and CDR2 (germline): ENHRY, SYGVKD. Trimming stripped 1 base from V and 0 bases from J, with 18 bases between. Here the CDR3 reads CAISEFRLGSAANTGELFF. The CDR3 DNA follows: TGTGCCATCAGTGAGTTCCGACTAGGGAGCGCAGCGAACACCGGGGAGCTGTTTTTT.

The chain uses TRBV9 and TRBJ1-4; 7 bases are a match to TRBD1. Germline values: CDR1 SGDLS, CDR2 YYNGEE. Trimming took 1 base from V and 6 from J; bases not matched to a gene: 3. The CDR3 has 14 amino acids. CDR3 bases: TGTGCCAGCAGCGTACCCGGGACAGATGAAAAACTGTTTTTT. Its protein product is CASSVPGTDEKLFF. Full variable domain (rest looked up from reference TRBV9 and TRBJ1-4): DSGVTQTPKHLITATGQRVTLRCSPRSGDLSVYWYQQSLDQGLQFLIQYYNGEERAKGNILERFSAQQFPDLHSELNLSSLELGDSALYFCASSVPGTDEKLFFGSGTQLSVL.

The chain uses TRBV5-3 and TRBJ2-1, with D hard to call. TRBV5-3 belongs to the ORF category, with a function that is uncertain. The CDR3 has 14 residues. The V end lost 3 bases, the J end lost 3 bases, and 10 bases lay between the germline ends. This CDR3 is CARSYHWSYNEQFF. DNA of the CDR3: TGTGCCAGAAGCTACCACTGGAGCTACAATGAGCAGTTCTTC.